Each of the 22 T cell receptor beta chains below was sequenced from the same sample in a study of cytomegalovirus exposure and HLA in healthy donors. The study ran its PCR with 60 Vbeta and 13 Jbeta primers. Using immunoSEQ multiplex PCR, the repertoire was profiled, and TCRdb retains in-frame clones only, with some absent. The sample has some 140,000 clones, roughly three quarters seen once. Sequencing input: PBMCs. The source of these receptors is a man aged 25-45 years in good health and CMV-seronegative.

CDR3 residues: CASSFVGGGTDTQYF. CDR3 nucleotide sequence: TGCGCCAGCAGCTTCGTCGGAGGTGGCACAGATACGCAGTATTTT. V is TRBV5-1 and J is TRBJ2-3, with D possibly being TRBD2 (5 bases). The CDR3 runs 15 residues. Trimming took off 2 bases at V and 1 base at J, with 11 bases between the two ends. The germline CDR1 and CDR2 sequences are SGHRS and YFSETQ.

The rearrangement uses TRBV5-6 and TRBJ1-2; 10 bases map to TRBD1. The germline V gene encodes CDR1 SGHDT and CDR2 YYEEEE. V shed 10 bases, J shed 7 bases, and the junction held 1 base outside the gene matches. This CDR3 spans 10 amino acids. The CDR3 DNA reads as TGTGCCGGACAGGGGGGTGGCTACACCTTC. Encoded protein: CAGQGGGYTF.

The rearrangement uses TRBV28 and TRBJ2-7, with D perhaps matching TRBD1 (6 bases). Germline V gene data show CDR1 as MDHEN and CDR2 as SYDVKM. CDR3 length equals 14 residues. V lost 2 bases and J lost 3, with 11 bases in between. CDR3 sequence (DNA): TGTGCCAGCAGTTTAAGGGGACATATCTACGAGCAGTACTTC. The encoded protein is CASSLRGHIYEQYF. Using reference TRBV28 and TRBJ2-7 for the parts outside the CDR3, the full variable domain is DVKVTQSSRYLVKRTGEKVFLECVQDMDHENMFWYRQDPGLGLRLIYFSYDVKMKEKGDIPEGYSVSREKKERFSLILESASTNQTSMYLCASSLRGHIYEQYFGPGTRLTVT.

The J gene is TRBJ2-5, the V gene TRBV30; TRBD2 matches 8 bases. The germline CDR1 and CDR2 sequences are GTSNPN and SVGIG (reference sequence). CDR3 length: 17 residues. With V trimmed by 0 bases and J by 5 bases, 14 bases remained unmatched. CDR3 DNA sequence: TGTGCCTGGAGTGTAGGGCTAGCGGGCCCCGCCGGTGAGACCCAGTACTTC. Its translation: CAWSVGLAGPAGETQYF.

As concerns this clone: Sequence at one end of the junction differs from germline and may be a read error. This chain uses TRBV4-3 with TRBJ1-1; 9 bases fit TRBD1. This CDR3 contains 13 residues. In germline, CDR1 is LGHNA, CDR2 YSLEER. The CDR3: CASSQMAGRDRAF. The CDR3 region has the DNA TGCGCCAGCAGCCAAATGGCGGGCCGGGACAGGGCTTTT.

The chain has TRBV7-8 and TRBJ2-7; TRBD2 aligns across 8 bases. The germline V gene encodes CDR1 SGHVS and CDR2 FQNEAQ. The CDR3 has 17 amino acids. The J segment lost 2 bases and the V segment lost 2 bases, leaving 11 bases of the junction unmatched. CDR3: CASSLRLSGIRPYEQYF. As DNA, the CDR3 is TGTGCCAGCAGCTTAAGGCTTAGCGGGATCCGTCCCTACGAGCAGTACTTC.

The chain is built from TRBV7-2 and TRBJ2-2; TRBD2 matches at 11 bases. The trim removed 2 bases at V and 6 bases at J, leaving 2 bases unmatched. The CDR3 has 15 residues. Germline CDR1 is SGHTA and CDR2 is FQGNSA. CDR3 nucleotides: TGTGCCAGCAGCTTAATTAGCGGGGGGGCCGGGGAGCTGTTTTTT. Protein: CASSLISGGAGELFF.

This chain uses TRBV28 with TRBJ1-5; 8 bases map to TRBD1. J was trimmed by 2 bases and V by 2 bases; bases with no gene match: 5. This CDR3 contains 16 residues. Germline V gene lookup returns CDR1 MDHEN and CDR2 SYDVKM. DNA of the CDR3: TGTGCCAGCAGTTTACTTGACAGGGGCGGCAATCAGCCCCAGCATTTT. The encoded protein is CASSLLDRGGNQPQHF.

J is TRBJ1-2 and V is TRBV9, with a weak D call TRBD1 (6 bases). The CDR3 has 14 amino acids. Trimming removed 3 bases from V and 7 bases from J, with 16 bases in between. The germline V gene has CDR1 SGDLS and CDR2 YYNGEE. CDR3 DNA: TGTGCCAGCAGCGAGCTCCGGGACATTGGTGGCTACACCTTC. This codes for CASSELRDIGGYTF.

Here the CDR3 reads CASSTLAALGGGEQYF. CDR3 in DNA: TGTGCCAGCAGCACCCTAGCGGCCCTCGGGGGAGGCGAGCAGTACTTC. This chain joins TRBV4-2 and TRBJ2-7, with 7 bases identical to TRBD2. Looked up from germline, CDR1 is LGHNA and CDR2 is YNFKEQ. The junction had 16 bases not matched to a gene; V was cut back by 5 bases and J by 6 bases. CDR3 length: 16 residues.

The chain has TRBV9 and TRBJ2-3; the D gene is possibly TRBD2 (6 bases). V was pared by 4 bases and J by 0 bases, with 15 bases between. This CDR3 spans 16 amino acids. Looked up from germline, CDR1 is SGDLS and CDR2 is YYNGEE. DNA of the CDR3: TGTGCCAGCAGCCCCCAGACCGGGGGAAGCACAGATACGCAGTATTTT. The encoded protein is CASSPQTGGSTDTQYF.

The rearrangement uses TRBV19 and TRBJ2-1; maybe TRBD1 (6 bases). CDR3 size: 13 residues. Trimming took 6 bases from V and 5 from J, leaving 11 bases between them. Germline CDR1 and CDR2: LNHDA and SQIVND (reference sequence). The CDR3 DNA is TGTGCCAGTAGGAGGGACACTAACAATGAGCAGTTCTTC. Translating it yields CASRRDTNNEQFF.

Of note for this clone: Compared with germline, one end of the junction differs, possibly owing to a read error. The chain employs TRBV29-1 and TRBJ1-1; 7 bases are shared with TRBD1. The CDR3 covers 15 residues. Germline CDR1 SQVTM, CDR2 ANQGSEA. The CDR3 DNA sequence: TGCATCGTTGTTGGTCCAGGGGGAATGAACACTGAAGCTTTCTTT. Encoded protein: CIVVGPGGMNTEAFF.

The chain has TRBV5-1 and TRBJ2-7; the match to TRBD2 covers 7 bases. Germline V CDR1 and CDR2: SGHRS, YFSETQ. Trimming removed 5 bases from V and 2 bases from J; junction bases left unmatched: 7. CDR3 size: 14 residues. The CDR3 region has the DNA TGCGCCAGCAGGCCTGGCGGGGGAGCCTACGAGCAGTACTTC. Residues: CASRPGGGAYEQYF.

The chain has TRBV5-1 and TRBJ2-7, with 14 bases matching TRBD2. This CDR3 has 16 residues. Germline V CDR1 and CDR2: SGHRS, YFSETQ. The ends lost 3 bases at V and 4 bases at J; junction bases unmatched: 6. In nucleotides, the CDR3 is TGCGCCAGCAGCTCCTCCGGGACTAGCGGGGGATACGAGCAGTACTTC. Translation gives CASSSSGTSGGYEQYF. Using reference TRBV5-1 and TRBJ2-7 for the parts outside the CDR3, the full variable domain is KAGVTQTPRYLIKTRGQQVTLSCSPISGHRSVSWYQQTPGQGLQFLFEYFSETQRNKGNFPGRFSGRQFSNSRSEMNVSTLELGDSALYLCASSSSGTSGGYEQYFGPGTRLTVT.

DNA of the CDR3: TGTGCCAGAAGCCCGACAGGGATGCATCAGCCCCAGCATTTT. Its protein product is CARSPTGMHQPQHF. This chain joins TRBV5-3 and TRBJ1-5, with 7 bases fitting TRBD1. TRBV5-3 qualifies as an ORF whose function is uncertain. This CDR3 is built from 14 residues. Trimming cost V 4 bases and J 5 bases; bases outside gene matches: 6.

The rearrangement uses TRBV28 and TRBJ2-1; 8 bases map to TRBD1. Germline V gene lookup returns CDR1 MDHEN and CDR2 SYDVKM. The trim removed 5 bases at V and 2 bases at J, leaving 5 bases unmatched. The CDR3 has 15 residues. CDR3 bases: TGTGCCAGCAGTCAAGCAGGGGGCCCCTACAATGAGCAGTTCTTC. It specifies CASSQAGGPYNEQFF.

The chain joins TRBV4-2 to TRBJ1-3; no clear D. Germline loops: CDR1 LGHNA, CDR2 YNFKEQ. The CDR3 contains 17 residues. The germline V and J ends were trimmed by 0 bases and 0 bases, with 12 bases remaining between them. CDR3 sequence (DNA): TGTGCCAGCAGCCAAGATTCCCCTTCCCGCTCTGGAAACACCATATATTTT. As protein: CASSQDSPSRSGNTIYF.

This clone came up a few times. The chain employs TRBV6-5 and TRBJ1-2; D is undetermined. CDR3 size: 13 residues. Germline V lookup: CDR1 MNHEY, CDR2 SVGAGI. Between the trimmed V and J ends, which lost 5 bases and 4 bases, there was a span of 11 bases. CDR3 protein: CASSRGEAYGYTF. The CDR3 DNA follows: TGTGCCAGCAGTCGGGGAGAGGCCTATGGCTACACCTTC.

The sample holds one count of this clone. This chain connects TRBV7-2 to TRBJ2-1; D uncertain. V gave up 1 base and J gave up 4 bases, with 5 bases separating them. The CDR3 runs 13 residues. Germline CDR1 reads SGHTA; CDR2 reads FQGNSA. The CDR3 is CASSLGRYNEQFF. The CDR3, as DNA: TGTGCCAGCAGCTTAGGGCGGTACAATGAGCAGTTCTTC. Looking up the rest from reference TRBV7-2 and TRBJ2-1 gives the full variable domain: GAGVSQSPSNKVTEKGKDVELRCDPISGHTALYWYRQSLGQGLEFLIYFQGNSAPDKSGLPSDRFSAERTGGSVSTLTIQRTQQEDSAVYLCASSLGRYNEQFFGPGTRLTVL.

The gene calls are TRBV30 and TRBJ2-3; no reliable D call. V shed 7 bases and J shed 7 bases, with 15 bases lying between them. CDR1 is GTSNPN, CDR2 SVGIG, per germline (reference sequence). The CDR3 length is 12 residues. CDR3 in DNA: TGTGCCTCATCAGGTCCCGCTAATACGCAGTATTTT. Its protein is CASSGPANTQYF.

CDR3 nucleotide sequence: TGTGCCAGCAGTGAATACCTGAGCTCCTACGAGCAGTACTTC. It encodes CASSEYLSSYEQYF. The genes are TRBV25-1 and TRBJ2-7; D gene unclear. Germline V CDR1 and CDR2: MGHDK, SYGVNS. The V gene lost 0 bases and the J gene lost 0 bases, with 6 bases spanning the gap. The CDR3 totals 14 residues.